This record looks at one TCR beta chain sequence and its context. Its matching antigen is unknown. Profiling relied on immunoSEQ multiplex PCR, and the TCRdb table lists in-frame clones only, not all of them. This sample carries approximately 86,000 clones, 85% of them seen once, and the ten largest clones take 4.5%. This sample was included in a study of identifying expanded T cells in peripheral blood. CDR1 MNHNS and CDR2 SASEGT come from the germline V gene. The V and J ends lost 2 bases and 7 bases, in that order; junction bases with no gene match: 9. This CDR3 comprises 16 residues. The study's findings and limits: Differentially abundant clones: about 1.3 between replicates, about 15 at roughly 15 days, more than 18 at four.

Sequenced sample: blood. The chain carries TRBV6-1 and TRBJ1-4, with TRBD1 identical over 8 bases. This clonotype originated in a person between 18 and 69 years old in good health. The chain's CDR3 is CASSEPRTGTIEKLFF. The CDR3 DNA follows: TGTGCCAGCAGTGAACCCCGGACAGGGACGATTGAAAAACTGTTTTTT.